Listed below are T cell receptor beta chains from one sample, sequenced in a study of lymphopenia after photon versus proton radiotherapy. Sequencing was performed with immunoSEQ multiplex PCR; in TCRdb, only in-frame clones are kept and a portion is missing. There are some 30,000 clones in the sample; around 90% occur only once, and 5.5% to 7.5% lies in the top ten. The sample here was peripheral blood, taken from a patient treated with photon-based radiotherapy. The receptors come from a woman in her fifties or sixties with pancreatic cancer. The CDR3 runs from the conserved cysteine through the conserved F or W. Fields, in order: D gene, J gene, V gene, clone size, CDR3 protein, CDR3 DNA. The D gene is left open where the match is weak. Some rows mark clone size as missing; the rest say once, few, many or name a class of expanded clone.

>TRBD1|TRBJ1-2|TRBV7-2|once
CASSPRTGGDGYTF
TGTGCCAGCAGCCCCCGGACAGGGGGCGATGGCTACACCTTC
>-|TRBJ1-1|TRBV9|-
CASGSTTNTEAFF
TGTGCCAGCGGGTCGACAACGAACACTGAAGCTTTCTTT
>TRBD1|TRBJ1-1|TRBV6-1|once
CASRLRTGGFTEAFF
TGTGCCAGCAGACTTCGAACAGGGGGCTTCACTGAAGCTTTCTTT
>TRBD2|TRBJ2-6|TRBV5-1|-
CASSLARLAGISGANVLTF
TGCGCCAGCAGCTTGGCCCGTCTAGCGGGGATCTCTGGGGCCAACGTCCTGACTTTC
>-|TRBJ2-3|TRBV11-3|-
CASSLGGADTQYF
TGTGCCAGCAGCTTAGGGGGTGCAGATACGCAGTATTTT
>-|TRBJ2-1|TRBV6-6|-
CASGAGHNNEQFF
TGTGCCAGCGGGGCAGGCCATAACAATGAGCAGTTCTTC
>-|TRBJ1-1|TRBV9|-
CASSVTGRVNTEAFF
TGTGCCAGCAGCGTAACAGGGCGTGTGAACACTGAAGCTTTCTTT
>-|TRBJ1-5|TRBV18|once
CASSPRTGDSNQPQHF
TGTGCCAGCTCACCACGCACCGGGGATAGCAATCAGCCCCAGCATTTT
>TRBD1|TRBJ1-1|TRBV18|-
CASSRQGNTEAFF
TGTGCCAGCTCACGACAGGGGAACACTGAAGCTTTCTTT
>-|TRBJ1-1|TRBV7-9|once
CASSPSMGRRNTEAFF
TGTGCCAGCAGCCCTAGTATGGGGAGAAGAAACACTGAAGCTTTCTTT